The 28 T cell receptor beta chains listed next were all sequenced from one sample in a study of blood T cell repertoires in COVID-19. Repertoires were generated with immunoSEQ multiplex PCR, while TCRdb's copy carries only in-frame clones and drops some. The table includes 100,000 to 150,000 clones, over 75% detected once. Input material: peripheral blood. Receptors originate from a man between 60 and 75 years old with acute or convalescent COVID-19.

This clone was recorded once. V usage is TRBV9 and J usage is TRBJ2-7, with 12 bases that match TRBD2. The CDR3 is made up of 16 amino acids. The ends lost 0 bases at V and 0 bases at J; junction bases unmatched: 1. Germline CDR1 is SGDLS and CDR2 is YYNGEE. Here the CDR3 DNA reads TGTGCCAGCAGCGTAGGACTAGCGGGGGACTCCTACGAGCAGTACTTC. Translated, it gives CASSVGLAGDSYEQYF.

The V call is TRBV15, the J call TRBJ1-2; 8 nucleotides match TRBD1. Germline CDR1 LNHNV, CDR2 YYDKDF (reference sequence). J gave up 8 bases and V 4 bases, and 6 bases lay outside the gene matches. CDR3 length: 13 residues. The CDR3 region is CATSKTGVEGYTF. DNA of the CDR3: TGTGCCACCAGCAAGACAGGGGTCGAGGGCTACACCTTC.

This clone appeared once. This chain connects TRBV6-6 to TRBJ2-5; weak D call: TRBD1 (6 bases). Between the trimmed V and J ends, which lost 2 bases and 4 bases, there was a span of 14 bases. This CDR3 has 15 residues. Germline CDR1 and CDR2: MNHNY and SVGAGI (reference sequence). This CDR3 is CASSYGGVARETQYF. The CDR3 bases are TGTGCCAGCAGTTACGGGGGCGTAGCCCGAGAGACCCAGTACTTC.

The chain employs TRBV19 and TRBJ1-1, with TRBD1 matching over 11 bases. Losses at the gene ends were 8 bases for V and 4 bases for J; bases not matched to a gene: 6. CDR1 and CDR2 (germline): LNHDA, SQIVND (reference sequence). The CDR3 has 14 residues. CDR3 in DNA: TGTGCCAGTGAGGACAGGGGGCGCATCACTGAAGCTTTCTTT. Translating gives CASEDRGRITEAFF.

This chain uses TRBV5-6 with TRBJ2-2, with D maybe TRBD2 (5 bases). The germline V and J ends were trimmed by 4 bases and 6 bases, with 16 bases remaining between them. Looked up from germline, CDR1 is SGHDT and CDR2 is YYEEEE. CDR3 size: 15 residues. Here the CDR3 reads CASSKGGSLSGELFF. In DNA form, the CDR3 reads TGTGCCAGCAGCAAGGGTGGGAGTCTCTCCGGGGAGCTGTTTTTT.

The V call is TRBV9, the J call TRBJ2-1; TRBD2 aligns across 8 bases. V shed 2 bases, J shed 2 bases, and the junction held 6 bases outside the gene matches. The CDR3 has 16 amino acids. CDR1 is SGDLS and CDR2 is YYNGEE in the germline V gene. CDR3 sequence: CASSVSGRGAYNEQFF. CDR3 bases: TGTGCCAGCAGCGTCAGCGGGAGAGGGGCCTACAATGAGCAGTTCTTC.

This chain connects TRBV14 to TRBJ1-4; tentatively, D is TRBD1 (5 bases). V dropped 1 base and J dropped 10 bases, with 13 bases sitting between them. The CDR3 is made up of 14 amino acids. Germline values: CDR1 SGHDN, CDR2 FVKESK. CDR3 coding DNA: TGTGCCAGCAGCCAAGCGATGCGGGGGACAAAACTGTTTTTT. Translating it yields CASSQAMRGTKLFF.

V gene TRBV29-1 combines with J gene TRBJ2-1; TRBD2 is a possible D gene (5 bases). The CDR3 has 11 amino acids. Germline CDR1 and CDR2: SQVTM and ANQGSEA. CDR3 coding DNA: TGCAGAGGAGGCGGCTACAATGAGCAGTTCTTC. This codes for CRGGGYNEQFF.

This chain connects TRBV20-1 to TRBJ1-1; D perhaps matches TRBD1 (5 bases). CDR1 is DFQATT and CDR2 is SNEGSKA in the germline V gene (reference sequence). The CDR3 spans 11 residues. Trimming pared 3 bases from V and 6 bases from J, leaving 8 bases between. For the CDR3, the DNA is TGCAGTGCTAGCCGGGGGGCTGAAGCTTTCTTT. This sequence encodes CSASRGAEAFF.

The chain has TRBV4-2 and TRBJ2-3; D may be TRBD2 (6 bases). V shed 8 bases and J shed 7 bases, with 22 bases lying between them. The CDR3 totals 15 residues. Germline V gene sequence: CDR1 LGHNA, CDR2 YNFKEQ. The CDR3 spells CASARGTSQAHTQYF. The CDR3, as DNA: TGTGCCAGCGCCCGCGGGACGTCGCAGGCCCATACGCAGTATTTT.

V usage is TRBV5-1 and J usage is TRBJ1-1; D remains ambiguous. Germline CDR1 is SGHRS and CDR2 is YFSETQ. The length of the CDR3 is 13 residues. Trimming stripped 7 bases from V and 3 bases from J, with 13 bases between. The CDR3 is CASRRQRDTEAFF. The CDR3 DNA reads as TGCGCCAGCCGGAGGCAGAGGGACACTGAAGCTTTCTTT.

The chain combines TRBV28 with TRBJ1-4, with 9 bases that match TRBD1. This CDR3 spans 14 amino acids. V lost 6 bases to trimming and J lost 6 bases; unmatched junction nucleotides: 5. Germline V lookup: CDR1 MDHEN, CDR2 SYDVKM. CDR3 coding DNA: TGTGCCAGCAGGATATGGGACAGGGATGAAAAACTGTTTTTT. Its protein product is CASRIWDRDEKLFF.

The chain employs TRBV11-2 and TRBJ2-3; TRBD1 is a possible D gene (6 bases). Germline V lookup: CDR1 SGHAT, CDR2 FQNNGV. The V and J ends lost 2 bases and 3 bases respectively, with 6 bases between them. The CDR3 loop spans 13 amino acids. CDR3 loop: CASSLQGTDTQYF. CDR3 DNA: TGTGCCAGCAGCTTACAGGGGACAGATACGCAGTATTTT.

The V gene is TRBV5-4, the J gene TRBJ2-7, with a weak D call TRBD2 (5 bases). This CDR3 has 14 residues. Germline-derived CDR1 and CDR2 are SGHNT and YYREEE (reference sequence). The V gene lost 0 bases and the J gene lost 7 bases, with 14 bases spanning the gap. The CDR3 sequence: CASSLGPGSGEQYF. The CDR3 DNA reads TGTGCCAGCAGCTTGGGCCCGGGATCTGGGGAGCAGTACTTC.

The rearrangement joins TRBV2 to TRBJ2-5, with 13 bases fitting TRBD2. The J segment lost 1 base and the V segment lost 8 bases, leaving 4 bases of the junction unmatched. CDR3 length: 15 amino acids. Looked up from germline, CDR1 is SNHLY and CDR2 is FYNNEI. The CDR3 reads CASETSGRIQETQYF. The CDR3 nucleotides read TGTGCCAGCGAGACTAGCGGGAGGATCCAAGAGACCCAGTACTTC.

The table lists this clone with a few counts. The rearrangement joins TRBV18 to TRBJ1-3; maybe TRBD1 (6 bases). This CDR3 has 18 amino acids. CDR1 and CDR2 from the germline V gene are KGHSH and LQKENI. Trimming removed 2 bases at V and 2 bases at J, with 19 bases between. This chain's CDR3 is CASSPFHVPQGTGNTIYF. For the CDR3, the DNA is TGTGCCAGCTCACCATTCCACGTACCACAGGGAACTGGAAACACCATATATTTT.

The chain recombines TRBV19 with TRBJ2-2, with no clear D. Germline V gene lookup returns CDR1 LNHDA and CDR2 SQIVND (reference sequence). Trimming took 1 base from V and 6 from J, leaving 9 bases between them. The CDR3 has 14 residues. Here the CDR3 reads CASSIARNSGELFF. CDR3 coding DNA: TGTGCCAGTAGTATAGCGAGAAATTCCGGGGAGCTGTTTTTT.

This chain connects TRBV19 to TRBJ1-2, with D uncertain. Trimming shortened V by 5 bases and J by 4 bases, and 11 bases separated the two germline ends. The CDR3 loop spans 13 amino acids. CDR1 is LNHDA, CDR2 SQIVND, per germline (reference sequence). The CDR3 DNA reads as TGTGCCAGTAGTCCTACAGATTTCTATGGCTACACCTTC. Its translation: CASSPTDFYGYTF.

This chain joins TRBV5-1 and TRBJ2-2, with D perhaps matching TRBD2 (5 bases). In germline, CDR1 is SGHRS, CDR2 YFSETQ. CDR3 size: 14 residues. Trimming took 4 bases from V and 1 from J, leaving 8 bases between them. The DNA of the CDR3 is TGCGCCAGCAGCGCCGGGGTGAACACCGGGGAGCTGTTTTTT. It is translated as CASSAGVNTGELFF.

This chain uses TRBV24-1 with TRBJ1-5; 7 positions match TRBD1. There are 17 residues in the CDR3. The V gene end was trimmed by 2 bases and the J gene end by 5 bases; junction bases not matched to a gene: 11. Germline CDR1 is KGHDR and CDR2 is SFDVKD. The chain's CDR3 is CATSDSRTGPMHQPQHF. CDR3 coding DNA: TGTGCCACCAGTGATTCCCGGACAGGTCCTATGCATCAGCCCCAGCATTTT.

The V call is TRBV7-9, the J call TRBJ1-6; 8 bases map to TRBD1. This CDR3 region has 14 residues. Germline values: CDR1 SEHNR, CDR2 FQNEAQ (reference sequence). Germline trimming cut 4 bases from V and 12 bases from J; bases unmatched to any gene: 8. Here the CDR3 DNA reads TGTGCCAGCAGCTCCGGTGGACAGGGAAGACCCCTCCACTTT. Encoded protein: CASSSGGQGRPLHF. The full variable domain, completed using reference TRBV7-9 and TRBJ1-6, is DTGVSQNPRHKITKRGQNVTFRCDPISEHNRLYWYRQTLGQGPEFLTYFQNEAQLEKSRLLSDRFSAERPKGSFSTLEIQRTEQGDSAMYLCASSSGGQGRPLHFGNGTRLTVT.

The chain carries TRBV27 and TRBJ2-7; 11 bases agree with TRBD1. Looked up from germline, CDR1 is MNHEY and CDR2 is SMNVEV (reference sequence). V gave up 4 bases and J gave up 2 bases; unmatched junction bases: 1. This CDR3 spans 14 amino acids. CDR3 bases: TGTGCCAGCAGTTGGACAGGGGGCCCCTACGAGCAGTACTTC. Protein product: CASSWTGGPYEQYF.

J is TRBJ2-7 and V is TRBV5-5; possibly TRBD2 for D (6 bases). This CDR3 has 16 residues. Trimming removed 3 bases from V and 2 bases from J, with 18 bases in between. Germline lookup yields CDR1 SGHKS and CDR2 YYEKEE (reference sequence). The CDR3 loop is CASSWDLTTVPYEQYF. The CDR3 bases are TGTGCCAGCAGCTGGGACTTGACCACGGTACCCTACGAGCAGTACTTC.

This clone was seen repeatedly, ten times or more. The chain employs TRBV2 and TRBJ2-7; the D gene is possibly TRBD1 (5 bases). Trimming removed 4 bases at V and 7 bases at J, with 14 bases between. The CDR3 is 13 amino acids. The germline gives CDR1 SNHLY, CDR2 FYNNEI. The CDR3 DNA reads TGTGCCAGCAGTGTAGGGGCCCAGAGAGAGCAGTACTTC. It yields the protein CASSVGAQREQYF.

The chain has TRBV5-1 and TRBJ2-4; D is unclear. Trimming stripped 1 base from V and 0 bases from J, with 5 bases between. The CDR3 covers 14 residues. CDR1 is SGHRS, CDR2 YFSETQ, per germline. The CDR3 sequence: CASSLTVAKNIQYF. For the CDR3, the DNA is TGCGCCAGCAGCTTGACAGTAGCCAAAAACATTCAGTACTTC.

V is TRBV27 and J is TRBJ1-1; D might be TRBD1 (5 bases). In germline, CDR1 is MNHEY, CDR2 SMNVEV (reference sequence). V was cut by 3 bases and J by 4 bases, with 15 bases left in between. The CDR3 runs to 15 residues. Here the CDR3 reads CASSFKSGRGTEAFF. CDR3 nucleotide sequence: TGTGCCAGCAGTTTCAAGTCAGGGCGAGGCACTGAAGCTTTCTTT.

The V gene is TRBV4-1, the J gene TRBJ2-7; D remains unclear. This CDR3 has 16 residues. Germline V gene sequence: CDR1 MGHRA, CDR2 YSYEKL. The ends were cut back, 1 base at V and 4 bases at J, with 17 bases in the middle. Here the CDR3 DNA reads TGCGCCAGCAGCCAAGGACAAACCCCCCCGAGTTACGAGCAGTACTTC. Translation gives CASSQGQTPPSYEQYF.

This clone was found once. The chain carries TRBV9 and TRBJ1-3, with D perhaps matching TRBD1 (6 bases). This CDR3 contains 16 residues. Trimming stripped 2 bases from V and 0 bases from J, with 12 bases between. Germline V CDR1 and CDR2: SGDLS, YYNGEE. The CDR3 region has the DNA TGTGCCAGCAGCGTGGGACACCTCGACTCTGGAAACACCATATATTTT. This sequence encodes CASSVGHLDSGNTIYF. Combining the CDR3 with reference TRBV9 and TRBJ1-3 gives the whole variable domain DSGVTQTPKHLITATGQRVTLRCSPRSGDLSVYWYQQSLDQGLQFLIQYYNGEERAKGNILERFSAQQFPDLHSELNLSSLELGDSALYFCASSVGHLDSGNTIYFGEGSWLTVV.